What follows are 12 T cell receptor beta chains derived from one specimen sequenced in a study of cytomegalovirus exposure and HLA in healthy donors. The PCR used 60 Vbeta and 13 Jbeta primers. TCRdb keeps only in-frame clones here, not all; method: immunoSEQ multiplex PCR. The sample lists 100,000 or so clones, 70% to 85% occurring once. The sequencing sample was made of PBMCs. These receptors were obtained from a middle-aged man in good health and CMV-seropositive.

The rearrangement links TRBV2 to TRBJ2-7; D is ambiguous. From germline, CDR1 is SNHLY and CDR2 FYNNEI. Deletions cut 6 bases from V and 2 bases from J, with 5 bases between. The CDR3 runs 11 residues. The CDR3 region is CASSPTYEQYF. The CDR3 nucleotides are TGTGCCAGCAGCCCCACCTACGAGCAGTACTTC. Full variable domain (missing parts from reference TRBV2 and TRBJ2-7): EPEVTQTPSHQVTQMGQEVILRCVPISNHLYFYWYRQILGQKVEFLVSFYNNEISEKSEIFDDQFSVERPDGSNFTLKIRSTKLEDSAMYFCASSPTYEQYFGPGTRLTVT.

The rearrangement uses TRBV7-3 and TRBJ2-1; TRBD1 might be the D (6 bases). V was pared by 1 base and J by 2 bases, with 9 bases between. Germline CDR1 SGHTA, CDR2 FQGTGA. CDR3 size: 15 residues. As DNA, the CDR3 is TGTGCCAGCAGCTTAAAGGGGGATGCCTACAATGAGCAGTTCTTC. Its translation: CASSLKGDAYNEQFF.

J is TRBJ2-7 and V is TRBV4-3, with TRBD1 identical over 9 bases. CDR3 length equals 15 residues. The germline gives CDR1 LGHNA, CDR2 YSLEER. The ends lost 3 bases at V and 2 bases at J; junction bases unmatched: 5. In DNA form, the CDR3 reads TGCGCCAGCAGCCAGCTCCGGGACAGGGCCTACGAGCAGTACTTC. This sequence encodes CASSQLRDRAYEQYF.

This clone was seen only a few times. The chain has TRBV11-2 and TRBJ2-4; D is possibly TRBD1 (5 bases). CDR1 SGHAT and CDR2 FQNNGV come from the germline V gene. This CDR3 comprises 17 residues. V lost 5 bases, J lost 3 bases, and 20 bases lay in between. Here the CDR3 DNA reads TGTGCCAGCAGCCCCCTGGACGGACACACTGACAAAAACATTCAGTACTTC. It translates to CASSPLDGHTDKNIQYF.

The chain joins TRBV5-1 to TRBJ1-1, with D unclear. CDR1 and CDR2 from the germline V gene are SGHRS and YFSETQ. Trimming removed 4 bases at V and 4 bases at J, with 14 bases between. The CDR3 consists of 14 residues. CDR3 sequence (DNA): TGCGCCAGCAGCCTGAGGGTTTTGGCCACTGAAGCTTTCTTT. It codes for CASSLRVLATEAFF.

V usage is TRBV18 and J usage is TRBJ1-6, with TRBD1 identical over 7 bases. The CDR3 loop spans 14 amino acids. Germline CDR1 is KGHSH and CDR2 is LQKENI. V trimming: 4 bases; J trimming: 10 bases; junction bases outside the gene matches: 7. The CDR3 DNA follows: TGTGCCAGCTCACTTACAGGGGAGCGATCACCCCTCCACTTT. Its protein product is CASSLTGERSPLHF.

V and J are TRBV5-1 and TRBJ2-5; TRBD2 matches at 9 bases. The germline V gene has CDR1 SGHRS and CDR2 YFSETQ. This CDR3 is 15 amino acids long. With 4 bases clipped from V and 4 bases from J, the junction kept 8 bases outside the gene matches. The CDR3 here is CASSPASAGGETQYF. The CDR3 DNA follows: TGCGCCAGCAGCCCTGCATCAGCGGGGGGAGAGACCCAGTACTTC.

The rearrangement joins TRBV18 to TRBJ1-1; 7 bases line up with TRBD1. Trimming removed 8 bases from V and 0 bases from J; junction bases left unmatched: 3. This CDR3 region has 13 residues. Germline CDR1 and CDR2: KGHSH and LQKENI. The CDR3 DNA follows: TGTGCCAGCCAGGGGGGATTGAACACTGAAGCTTTCTTT. This gives the protein CASQGGLNTEAFF. Full variable domain (outside the CDR3, taken from reference TRBV18 and TRBJ1-1): NAGVMQNPRHLVRRRGQEARLRCSPMKGHSHVYWYRQLPEEGLKFMVYLQKENIIDESGMPKERFSAEFPKEGPSILRIQQVVRGDSAAYFCASQGGLNTEAFFGQGTRLTVV.

The chain is built from TRBV4-3 and TRBJ2-7, with 10 bases identical to TRBD1. The ends lost 1 base at V and 0 bases at J; junction bases unmatched: 6. The CDR3 is made up of 17 amino acids. Germline V lookup: CDR1 LGHNA, CDR2 YSLEER. The CDR3 sequence is CASSQGAGQGTSYEQYF. The CDR3 nucleotides are TGCGCCAGCAGCCAAGGGGCGGGACAGGGGACCTCCTACGAGCAGTACTTC.

This clone was detected a few times. This CDR3 reads CASSGLSTDTQYF. DNA of the CDR3: TGTGCCAGCAGTGGACTTAGCACAGATACGCAGTATTTT. The genes are TRBV28 and TRBJ2-3; perhaps TRBD2 as D (5 bases). Germline V gene data show CDR1 as MDHEN and CDR2 as SYDVKM. V dropped 5 bases and J dropped 0 bases, with 6 bases sitting between them. The length of the CDR3 is 13 residues.

The chain has TRBV19 and TRBJ2-3; 8 nucleotides match TRBD1. With V trimmed by 8 bases and J by 0 bases, 4 bases remained unmatched. Germline loops: CDR1 LNHDA, CDR2 SQIVND (reference sequence). This CDR3 spans 14 amino acids. The CDR3 sequence is CASADRGSTDTQYF. In DNA form, the CDR3 reads TGTGCCAGTGCCGACAGGGGAAGCACAGATACGCAGTATTTT.

This chain connects TRBV19 to TRBJ2-3; 7 bases align to TRBD1. The CDR3 consists of 16 residues. V shed 7 bases and J 0 bases; nucleotides not matched to a gene: 10. Germline CDR1 reads LNHDA; CDR2 reads SQIVND (reference sequence). The CDR3 nucleotides read TGTGCCAGTAAAAGGACAGGAGGAACTAGCACAGATACGCAGTATTTT. Its protein is CASKRTGGTSTDTQYF.